This T cell receptor beta chain was sequenced in a study of T cell responses to AZD1222 COVID-19 vaccine (dated by TCRdb to the early 2020s). At the level of the whole study: AZD1222 recipients given second doses at about 4 weeks or at about 12 weeks were pooled, since spike-specific TCR depth and breadth were not found to differ between the two schedules. TCR sequencing covered over 230 trial participants: nearly 210 given two doses of AZD1222 and 26 given two doses of MenACWY control vaccine. Trial participants were enrolled into age subgroups of 18-55, 56-69 and 70-plus years, which contained approximately 150, 28 and 58 TCR-sequenced participants, respectively. What the work shows at the level of the full study, not this receptor alone: Reportedly, almost half of the unique spike-specific TCRs recognized epitopes lying outside the regions that are mutated in the B.1.351 and B.1.1.7 variants. Spike-specific TCR breadth and depth rose significantly after two AZD1222 doses compared with day 0 and with MenACWY recipients. In the small 56-69-year group, the increase in depth fell short of significance, most likely because of low power. Participants were mostly white British and included more females than males, and it was suggested by the authors that clonal diversity may have been underestimated. Vaccine-associated CD4 TCRs spanned the whole spike protein, with dominant responses in regions 160-218 and 743-854. No day 14 peak-response samples were available, so repertoires were characterized only after the peak T cell response. Conclusions about previously exposed vaccinees were limited because only a handful of AZD1222 recipients were SARS-CoV-2 seropositive at baseline.

The CDR3 covers 14 residues, taking in both the cysteine and the phenylalanine. Only the CDR3 portion is preserved as DNA: 42 bases, with reading frame beginning at the first base. The germline V gene sets CDR1 to SNHLY and CDR2 to FYNNEI. The germline V end is reduced by 6 bases and the J end by 6 bases; junction bases left unmatched: 10. With regard to this clone: Its antigen is not yet known. One base away there is no much larger clone; base qualities are not given.

The CDR3 regions of human TCRbeta chains were subjected to immunosequencing. For the original study's pipeline: TCRs in the repertoires were compared against a reference library of SARS-CoV-2-specific TCRs that had been generated with the MIRA antigen-specificity platform. Breadth was defined as the fraction of unique TCRs that were SARS-CoV-2-associated, and depth was defined as the fraction of total T cells that were SARS-CoV-2-associated. Using the MIRA data, each spike-specific TCR was mapped to the spike region that the TCR reacts to and placed in a CD4 or CD8 class. Log10-transformed breadth and depth values were compared by one-way ANOVA with Sidak's multiple comparisons tests. Entries here come from immuneACCESS through TCRdb and include only in-frame sequences with V and J called. Some clones fail to appear in such tables; in the studies checked, an unresolved V gene covers under half of the shortfall, and the cause of the remainder is unknown. V and J calls and clone size are as listed in that table; D and trimming were resolved from the DNA. The sample yields 90,000 to 150,000 clones; roughly 90% were counted once. The ten biggest clones cover more than 7.5% of the sample.

According to the study, the label for this sample's time point signals: baseline before first vaccination. Vaccinee samples were obtained from the UK trials COV001 and COV002, which included a single-blind randomized controlled phase 2/3 trial of AZD1222 (ChAdOx1 nCoV-19) in healthy adults. Trial participant PBMC samples were collected at day 0 and day 28 after the second dose for TCRbeta chain sequencing. This TCR came from an adult in good health. The chain links TRBV2 with TRBJ2-7; 8 central nucleotides agree with TRBD1. Here the sequenced sample was peripheral blood, taken on day 0 of AZD1222 vaccination. CDR3 protein: CASSYNGQGGEQYF. In nucleotides, the sequence is TGTGCCAGCAGCTACAACGGACAGGGTGGCGAGCAGTACTTC.